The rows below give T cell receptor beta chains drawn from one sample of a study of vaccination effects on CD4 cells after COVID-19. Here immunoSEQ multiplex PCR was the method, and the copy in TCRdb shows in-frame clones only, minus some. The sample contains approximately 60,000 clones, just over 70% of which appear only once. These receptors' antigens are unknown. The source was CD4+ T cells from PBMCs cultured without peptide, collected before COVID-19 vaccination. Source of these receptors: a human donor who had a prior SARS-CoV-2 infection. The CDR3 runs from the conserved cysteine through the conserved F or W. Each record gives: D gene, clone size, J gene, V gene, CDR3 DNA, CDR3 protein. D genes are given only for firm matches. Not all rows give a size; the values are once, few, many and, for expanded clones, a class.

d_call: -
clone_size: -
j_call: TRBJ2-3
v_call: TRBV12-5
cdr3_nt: TGTGCTAGTGGTTTGGTAGCAGTGGGGGCATATAGCACAGATACGCAGTATTTT
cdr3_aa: CASGLVAVGAYSTDTQYF

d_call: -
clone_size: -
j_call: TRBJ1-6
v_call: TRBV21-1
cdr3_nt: TGTGCCGTTACGATCCGGGACAGGGCCTATAATTCACCCCTCCACTTT
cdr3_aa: CAVTIRDRAYNSPLHF

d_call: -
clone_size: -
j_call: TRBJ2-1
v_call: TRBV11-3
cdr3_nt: TGTGCCAGCAGCTTAGTTCTAGGGGGTGAGCAGTTCTTC
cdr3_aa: CASSLVLGGEQFF

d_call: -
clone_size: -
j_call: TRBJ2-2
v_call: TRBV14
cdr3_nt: TGTGCCAGCAGCCCATTTAGGGGCGGGGAGCTGTTTTTT
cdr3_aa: CASSPFRGGELFF

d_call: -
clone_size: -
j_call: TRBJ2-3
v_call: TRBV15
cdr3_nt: TGTGCCACCAGCAGAGGGGGGACAGATACGCAGTATTTT
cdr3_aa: CATSRGGTDTQYF

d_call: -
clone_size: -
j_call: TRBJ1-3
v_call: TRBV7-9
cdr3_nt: TGTGCCAGCAGCAGATTCCAGGGCGCGGAGTCTGGAAACACCATATATTTT
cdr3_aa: CASSRFQGAESGNTIYF

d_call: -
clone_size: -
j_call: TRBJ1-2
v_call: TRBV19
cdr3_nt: TGTGCCAGTAGCACGGGCTATGGCTACACCTTC
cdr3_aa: CASSTGYGYTF

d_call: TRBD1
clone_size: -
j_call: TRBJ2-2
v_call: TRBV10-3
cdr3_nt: TGTGCCATCAGTAACCCCACTGGACAGGGGCTCACCGGGGAGCTGTTTTTT
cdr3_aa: CAISNPTGQGLTGELFF

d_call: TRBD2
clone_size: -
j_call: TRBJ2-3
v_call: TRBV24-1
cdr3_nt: TGTGCCACCGGCGGACTAGCGGGAGGGGCAGATACGCAGTATTTT
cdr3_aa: CATGGLAGGADTQYF

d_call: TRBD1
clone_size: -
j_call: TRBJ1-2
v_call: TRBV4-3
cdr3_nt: TGCGCCAGCAGCCAAGCTCATCAGGGGGCTTATGGCTACACCTTC
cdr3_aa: CASSQAHQGAYGYTF

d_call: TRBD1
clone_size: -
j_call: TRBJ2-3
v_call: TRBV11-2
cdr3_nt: TGTGCCAGCAGCCCCCAGGGGGCCACAGATACGCAGTATTTT
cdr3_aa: CASSPQGATDTQYF

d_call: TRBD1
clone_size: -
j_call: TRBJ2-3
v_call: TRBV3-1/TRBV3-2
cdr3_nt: TGTGCCAGCAGCCAGGGGACAGGGTGGGGTACGCAGTATTTT
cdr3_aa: CASSQGTGWGTQYF

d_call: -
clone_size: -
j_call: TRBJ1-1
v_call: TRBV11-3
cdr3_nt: TGTGCCAGCAGCTCCGACAGACAGAACACTGAAGCTTTCTTT
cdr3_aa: CASSSDRQNTEAFF

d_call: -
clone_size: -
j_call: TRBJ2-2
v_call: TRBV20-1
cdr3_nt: TGCAGTGCTAGTTCGATTAAGGGGGGGAACACCGGGGAGCTGTTTTTT
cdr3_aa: CSASSIKGGNTGELFF

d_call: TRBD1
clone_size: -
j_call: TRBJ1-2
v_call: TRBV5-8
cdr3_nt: TGTGCCAGCAGCTTGGACGGGGGAGGGACAGGGGGCATCGGCTACACCTTC
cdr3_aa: CASSLDGGGTGGIGYTF

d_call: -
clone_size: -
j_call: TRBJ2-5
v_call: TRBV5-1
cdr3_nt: TGCGCCAGCAGCTTGGTTCCGGACCAAGAGACCCAGTACTTC
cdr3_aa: CASSLVPDQETQYF

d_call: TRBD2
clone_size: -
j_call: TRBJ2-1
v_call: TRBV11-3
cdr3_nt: TGTGCCAGCAGCTTAGATGGGCTAGCGGGATACAATGAGCAGTTCTTC
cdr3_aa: CASSLDGLAGYNEQFF

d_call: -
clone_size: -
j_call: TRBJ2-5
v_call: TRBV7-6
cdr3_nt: TGTGCCAGCAGCCCGAGAGTTCAAGAGACCCAGTACTTC
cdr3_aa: CASSPRVQETQYF

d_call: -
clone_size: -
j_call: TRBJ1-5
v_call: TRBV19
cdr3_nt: TGTGCCAGTAGTATACGGAACATGCTCAATCAGCCCCAGCATTTT
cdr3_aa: CASSIRNMLNQPQHF

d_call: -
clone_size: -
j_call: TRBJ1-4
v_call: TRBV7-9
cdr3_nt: TGTGCCAGCAGCATCCGACAGAATAATGAAAAACTGTTTTTT
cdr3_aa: CASSIRQNNEKLFF

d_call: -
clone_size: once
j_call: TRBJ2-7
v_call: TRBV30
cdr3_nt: TGTGCCTGGGTGGGGACGGGGACCTACGAGCAGTACTTC
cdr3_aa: CAWVGTGTYEQYF

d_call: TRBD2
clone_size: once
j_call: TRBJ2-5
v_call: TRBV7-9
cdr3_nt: TGTGCCAGCAGCTTTGGACTAGCGGGTCAAGAGACCCAGTACTTC
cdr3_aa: CASSFGLAGQETQYF

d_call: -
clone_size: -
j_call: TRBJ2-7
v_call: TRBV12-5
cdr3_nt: TGTGCTAGTGGTTTGGGCCTAAGACACTTAGGAGAGCAGTACTTC
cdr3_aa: CASGLGLRHLGEQYF

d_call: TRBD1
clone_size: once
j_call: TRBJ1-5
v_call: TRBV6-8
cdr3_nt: TGTGCCAGCAGCCGGGGACAGGGATGTAGCAATCAGCCCCAGCATTTT
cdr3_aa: CASSRGQGCSNQPQHF

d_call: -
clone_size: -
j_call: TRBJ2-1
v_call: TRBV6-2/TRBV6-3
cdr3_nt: TGTGCCAGCAGTTACAAACGAGGGGTAAAGCAGTTCTTC
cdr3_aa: CASSYKRGVKQFF

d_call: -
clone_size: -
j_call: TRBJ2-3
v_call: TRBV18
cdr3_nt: TGTGCCAGCTCCTGGGGCGGGGAGGACAGGATCGGCACAGATACGCAGTATTTT
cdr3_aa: CASSWGGEDRIGTDTQYF

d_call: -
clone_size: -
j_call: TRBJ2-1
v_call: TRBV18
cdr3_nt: TGTGCCAGCTCACCGAGGGCTAGCTACAATCTCTACAATGAGCAGTTCTTC
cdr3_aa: CASSPRASYNLYNEQFF

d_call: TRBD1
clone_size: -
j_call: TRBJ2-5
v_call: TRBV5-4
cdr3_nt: TGTGCCAGCAGCTTCTTACAAGGGACAGGGGGCGCGGAGACCCAGTACTTC
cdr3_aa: CASSFLQGTGGAETQYF

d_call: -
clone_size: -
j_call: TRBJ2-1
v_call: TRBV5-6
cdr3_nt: TGTGCCAGCAGCTTCGGGGGTTCGGGGAATGAGCAGTTCTTC
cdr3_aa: CASSFGGSGNEQFF

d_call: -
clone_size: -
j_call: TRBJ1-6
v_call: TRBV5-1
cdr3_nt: TGCGCCAGCAGATTAGGGGTGTTCCCTAATTCACCCCTCCACTTT
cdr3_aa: CASRLGVFPNSPLHF

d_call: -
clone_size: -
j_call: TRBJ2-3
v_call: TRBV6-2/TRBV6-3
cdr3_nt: TGTGCCAGCAGCACCCCCGCTAGCACAGATACGCAGTATTTT
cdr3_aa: CASSTPASTDTQYF

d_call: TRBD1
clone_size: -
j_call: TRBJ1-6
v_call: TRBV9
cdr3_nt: TGTGCCAGCAGCGCGGGACAGGGTGATTCACCCCTCCACTTT
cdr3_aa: CASSAGQGDSPLHF

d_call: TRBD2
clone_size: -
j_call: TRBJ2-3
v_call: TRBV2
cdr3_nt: TGTGCCAGCAGTGACCTGGGGACTAGCGGGGGTAGCACAGATACGCAGTATTTT
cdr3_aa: CASSDLGTSGGSTDTQYF

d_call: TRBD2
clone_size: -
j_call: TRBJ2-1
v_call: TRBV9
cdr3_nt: TGTGCCAGCGGGTCTGTGGTTCGGGAGGGAGAGCAGTTCTTC
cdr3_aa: CASGSVVREGEQFF

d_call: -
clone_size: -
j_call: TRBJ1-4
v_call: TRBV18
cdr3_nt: TGTGCCAGCTCACTCGGACTGTGGGAAAAACTGTTTTTT
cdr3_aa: CASSLGLWEKLFF

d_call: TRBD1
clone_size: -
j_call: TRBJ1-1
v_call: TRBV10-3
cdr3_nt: TGTGCCATCAGTGACAGGGGGCACACTGAAGCTTTCTTT
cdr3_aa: CAISDRGHTEAFF

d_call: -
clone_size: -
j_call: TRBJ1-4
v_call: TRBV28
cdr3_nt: TGTGCCAGCAGTTTATCCCAGGAAGCAACTAATGAAAAACTGTTTTTT
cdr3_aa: CASSLSQEATNEKLFF

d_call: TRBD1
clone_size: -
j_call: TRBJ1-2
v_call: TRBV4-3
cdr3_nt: TGCGCCAGCAGCCAACAGTACAGGGGATCGGTCGGCTACACCTTC
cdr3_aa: CASSQQYRGSVGYTF

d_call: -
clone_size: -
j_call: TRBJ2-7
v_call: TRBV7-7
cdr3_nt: TGTGCTAGCAGCTTAACTGGGTACCCGAGCGACGAGCAGTACTTC
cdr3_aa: CASSLTGYPSDEQYF

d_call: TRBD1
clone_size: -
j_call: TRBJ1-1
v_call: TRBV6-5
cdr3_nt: TGTGCCAGCAGTCGCGGGACAGTGAACACTGAAGCTTTCTTT
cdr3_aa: CASSRGTVNTEAFF

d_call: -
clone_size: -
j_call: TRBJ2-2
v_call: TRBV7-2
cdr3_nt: TGTGCCAGCAGCTTAGTTGACCACACCGGGGAGCTGTTTTTT
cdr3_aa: CASSLVDHTGELFF

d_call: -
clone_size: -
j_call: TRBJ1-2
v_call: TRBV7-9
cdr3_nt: TGTGCCAGCAGCTTAGGTTGGCAGGAACTATCCTATGGCTACACCTTC
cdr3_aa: CASSLGWQELSYGYTF

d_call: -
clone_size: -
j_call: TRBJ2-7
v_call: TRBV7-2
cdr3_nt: TGTGCCACCACATTGGGAGGGGGCCCCTACGAGCAGTACTTC
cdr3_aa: CATTLGGGPYEQYF

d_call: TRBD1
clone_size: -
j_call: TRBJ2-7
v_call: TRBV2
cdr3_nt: TGTGCCAGCAGTGGGACAGGTAGGCCCTACGAGCAGTACTTC
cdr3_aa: CASSGTGRPYEQYF

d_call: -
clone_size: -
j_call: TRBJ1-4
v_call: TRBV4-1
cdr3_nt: TGCGCCAGCAGCCGAACCCTCACAAGGGGCAGTAATGAAAAACTGTTTTTT
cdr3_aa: CASSRTLTRGSNEKLFF

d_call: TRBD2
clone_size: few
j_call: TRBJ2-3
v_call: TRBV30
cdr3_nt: TGTGCCCATCAAGAGCTAGCGGCCACTAATACGCAGTATTTT
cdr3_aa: CAHQELAATNTQYF

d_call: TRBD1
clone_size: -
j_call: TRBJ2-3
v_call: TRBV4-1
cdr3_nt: TGCGCCAGCAGCCAAGGGGACAGTCGCACAGATACGCAGTATTTT
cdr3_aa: CASSQGDSRTDTQYF

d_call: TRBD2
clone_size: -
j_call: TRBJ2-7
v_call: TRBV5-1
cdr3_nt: TGCGCCAGCAGCCCCCGTAGTCGGGGGACTACCTACGAGCAGTACTTC
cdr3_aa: CASSPRSRGTTYEQYF

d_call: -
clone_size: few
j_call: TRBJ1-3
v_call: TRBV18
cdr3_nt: TGTGCCAGCTCACCTCAGGACGGAGGAAACACCATATATTTT
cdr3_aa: CASSPQDGGNTIYF

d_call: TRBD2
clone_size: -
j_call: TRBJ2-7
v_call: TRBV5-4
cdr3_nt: TGTGCCAGCAGCTTTCAGGGACTAGCGGTTTACGAGCAGTACTTC
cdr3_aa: CASSFQGLAVYEQYF

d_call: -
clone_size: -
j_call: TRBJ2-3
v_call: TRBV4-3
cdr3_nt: TGCGCCAGCAGCCAAGAAGGGAATACGCAGTATTTT
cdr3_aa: CASSQEGNTQYF